Each of the 7 T cell receptor beta chains below was sequenced from the same sample in a study of blood T cell repertoires in COVID-19. TCRdb's copy holds only in-frame clones and misses some; the assay was immunoSEQ multiplex PCR. The repertoire includes a few hundred thousand clones, roughly 90% of them detected once, and approximately 17% sits in the top ten. What was sequenced was PBMCs or T cells enriched from blood (not recorded which). These receptors all come from a woman in her twenties or thirties who had recovered from COVID-19.

The chain recombines TRBV4-3 with TRBJ2-1, with 7 bases aligning to TRBD2. Germline trimming cut 1 base from V and 2 bases from J; bases unmatched to any gene: 2. The CDR3 totals 15 residues. CDR1 and CDR2 (germline): LGHNA, YSLEER. CDR3 in DNA: TGCGCCAGCAGCCAAGGCGGGGGTCCCTACAATGAGCAGTTCTTC. Its protein product is CASSQGGGPYNEQFF.

This chain joins TRBV7-2 and TRBJ2-1; 12 nucleotides line up with TRBD2. Per germline, CDR1 SGHTA and CDR2 FQGNSA. The CDR3 runs 17 residues. With V trimmed by 4 bases and J by 0 bases, 4 bases remained unmatched. CDR3 residues: CASSSTTSGSSYNEQFF. DNA for the CDR3: TGTGCCAGCAGCTCCACGACTAGCGGGAGCTCCTACAATGAGCAGTTCTTC.

The gene calls are TRBV5-6 and TRBJ2-1; 8 bases line up with TRBD1. Trimming took 3 bases from V and 6 from J; bases not matched to a gene: 5. Germline-derived CDR1 and CDR2 are SGHDT and YYEEEE. CDR3 length: 14 amino acids. The CDR3 protein is CASSSDRALNEQFF. CDR3 DNA sequence: TGTGCCAGCAGCTCGGACAGGGCCCTCAATGAGCAGTTCTTC.

The rearrangement joins TRBV15 to TRBJ2-3; 7 nucleotides match TRBD1. CDR1 and CDR2 (germline): LNHNV, YYDKDF (reference sequence). CDR3 length: 14 amino acids. Trimming removed 1 base from V and 3 bases from J; junction bases left unmatched: 1. CDR3 amino acids: CATSRGQGTDTQYF. Here the CDR3 DNA reads TGTGCCACCAGCAGAGGACAGGGTACAGATACGCAGTATTTT.

CDR3 sequence reads: CASSLGGTGPYEQYF. CDR3 coding DNA: TGTGCCAGCAGTTTGGGAGGGACAGGGCCCTACGAGCAGTACTTC. This rearrangement joins TRBV27 to TRBJ2-7; 9 nucleotides agree with TRBD1. Germline V gene sequence: CDR1 MNHEY, CDR2 SMNVEV (reference sequence). The V gene end was trimmed by 3 bases and the J gene end by 2 bases; junction bases not matched to a gene: 5. The CDR3 has 15 amino acids.

The chain couples TRBV6-1 to TRBJ2-5; 7 bases align to TRBD1. The V gene end was trimmed by 1 base and the J gene end by 4 bases; junction bases not matched to a gene: 0. The V gene's germline CDR1 is MNHNS and CDR2 SASEGT. The CDR3 covers 13 residues. The CDR3 coding sequence is TGTGCCAGCAGTGAAGGACAGGGAGAGACCCAGTACTTC. This translates into CASSEGQGETQYF.

The chain uses TRBV19 and TRBJ1-2; 8 bases align to TRBD1. After removal of 9 bases from V and 3 bases from J, the junction contained 9 bases not matched to a gene. The CDR3 runs 14 residues. Germline CDR1 is LNHDA and CDR2 is SQIVND (reference sequence). CDR3 bases: TGTGCCAGCTCAGTATTGGGACAGGACTATGGCTACACCTTC. It specifies CASSVLGQDYGYTF. The complete variable domain, with remaining parts taken from reference TRBV19 and TRBJ1-2, reads DGGITQSPKYLFRKEGQNVTLSCEQNLNHDAMYWYRQDPGQGLRLIYYSQIVNDFQKGDIAEGYSVSREKKESFPLTVTSAQKNPTAFYLCASSVLGQDYGYTFGSGTRLTVV.